This TCR beta chain was captured by sequencing in a study of preoperative IRX-2 immunotherapy in early breast cancer. This CDR3 comprises 13 residues. Germline-derived CDR1 and CDR2 are MNHGY and SAAAGT. A word on this clone: One junction end does not reproduce the germline sequence, and a read error may be involved.

Noted treatment: preoperative locoregional IRX-2 cytokine immunotherapy. Patients received preoperative, locoregional IRX-2 cytokine immunotherapy in a phase Ib study. Clones were sequenced by immunoSEQ multiplex PCR, and TCRdb holds only the in-frame ones, with some missing. The sample yields under 35,000 clones, over 65% seen once. This receptor was taken from a human donor with breast cancer. V usage is TRBV6-8 and J usage is TRBJ2-5, with TRBD1 identical over 8 bases. This material was collected from a patient treated with IRX-2 immunotherapy. The CDR3 reads CASRITGQESQYF. The CDR3 DNA reads TGTGCCAGCAGAATCACGGGACAGGAGAGCCAGTACTTC.